The 5 T cell receptor beta chains below were found in one sample sequenced in a study of T cell responses to AZD1222 COVID-19 vaccine. Sequenced by immunoSEQ multiplex PCR; TCRdb stores in-frame clones only, minus some. The sample yields 200,000 or so clones, around 92% seen once. Sequenced here: peripheral blood, sampled on day 0 of AZD1222 vaccination. These receptors were taken from an adult in good health.

This clone was recorded once. The chain joins TRBV30 to TRBJ1-1; 7 bases are a match to TRBD1. The CDR3 covers 12 residues. With 5 bases clipped from V and 4 bases from J, the junction kept 4 bases outside the gene matches. Germline CDR1 is GTSNPN and CDR2 is SVGIG (reference sequence). DNA of the CDR3: TGTGCCTGGGACACAGGGGTCACTGAAGCTTTCTTT. Translating it yields CAWDTGVTEAFF.

Ten or more counts support this clone. This chain uses TRBV19 with TRBJ1-3; D gene unclear. The CDR3 extends over 17 amino acids. Trimming shortened V by 7 bases and J by 3 bases, and 22 bases separated the two germline ends. Germline CDR1 reads LNHDA; CDR2 reads SQIVND (reference sequence). CDR3 loop: CASTVRPQTVYGNTIYF. In nucleotides, the CDR3 is TGTGCCAGTACCGTAAGGCCCCAAACAGTTTATGGAAACACCATATATTTT.

The J gene is TRBJ1-2, the V gene TRBV2, with 7 bases aligning to TRBD1. Germline trimming cut 3 bases from V and 7 bases from J; bases unmatched to any gene: 8. CDR3 size: 14 residues. The germline CDR1 and CDR2 sequences are SNHLY and FYNNEI. In DNA, the CDR3 is TGTGCCAGCAGTGATCTGGGGCAGGGGGTTGGCTACACCTTC. It specifies CASSDLGQGVGYTF.

This clone was counted a few times. The chain combines TRBV29-1 with TRBJ2-7; a possible D gene is TRBD1 (6 bases). The V end was cut by 3 bases, the J end by 0 bases, with 12 bases between. Germline CDR1 and CDR2: SQVTM and ANQGSEA. This CDR3 spans 14 amino acids. Here the CDR3 reads CSVDTGTPSYEQYF. CDR3 nucleotide sequence: TGCAGCGTTGATACCGGGACACCCTCCTACGAGCAGTACTTC.

V and J are TRBV11-2 and TRBJ1-1, with D uncertain. The CDR3 is 14 amino acids. The V and J ends lost 6 bases and 1 base respectively, with 12 bases between them. The germline CDR1 and CDR2 sequences are SGHAT and FQNNGV. The CDR3 nucleotides are TGTGCCAGCAGGGCTCAAGTAAAGAACACTGAAGCTTTCTTT. Translated: CASRAQVKNTEAFF.